These T cell receptor beta chains were read from a single sample in a study of radiation and T cells in renal cell carcinoma. TCRdb's copy holds only in-frame clones and misses some; the assay was immunoSEQ multiplex PCR. The repertoire consists of over 45,000 clones, with 60% to 85% occurring once and the leading ten covering 6% to 9.5%. The sequences come from blood, collected from a patient whose treatment included radiotherapy and nephrectomy. The receptors stem from a man aged 60 to 69 with renal cell carcinoma. The CDR3 runs from the conserved cysteine through the conserved F or W. Not every row has a clone size; where given, it reads once, few, many or a size class.

v_gene,j_gene,abundance,CDR3aa
TRBV14,TRBJ2-6,NA,CASSPSGANVLTF
TRBV18,TRBJ2-1,NA,CASSPPGLAGGPHEQFF
TRBV18,TRBJ1-1,NA,CASSPDGLTEAFF
TRBV6-5,TRBJ1-5,NA,CASSLRPGDQPQHF
TRBV7-9,TRBJ2-7,few,CASSFDRLLRF
TRBV7-2,TRBJ2-3,NA,CASLLAGGSDTQYF
TRBV4-1,TRBJ2-7,NA,CASSSGGGVFYEQYF
TRBV30,TRBJ1-1,NA,CAWGGDAFAEAFF
TRBV12-5,TRBJ1-3,NA,CASGLVDMGNSGNTIYF
TRBV6-5,TRBJ2-7,NA,CASSYDVPYEQYF
TRBV5-1,TRBJ2-7,NA,CASSTQGGDEQYF